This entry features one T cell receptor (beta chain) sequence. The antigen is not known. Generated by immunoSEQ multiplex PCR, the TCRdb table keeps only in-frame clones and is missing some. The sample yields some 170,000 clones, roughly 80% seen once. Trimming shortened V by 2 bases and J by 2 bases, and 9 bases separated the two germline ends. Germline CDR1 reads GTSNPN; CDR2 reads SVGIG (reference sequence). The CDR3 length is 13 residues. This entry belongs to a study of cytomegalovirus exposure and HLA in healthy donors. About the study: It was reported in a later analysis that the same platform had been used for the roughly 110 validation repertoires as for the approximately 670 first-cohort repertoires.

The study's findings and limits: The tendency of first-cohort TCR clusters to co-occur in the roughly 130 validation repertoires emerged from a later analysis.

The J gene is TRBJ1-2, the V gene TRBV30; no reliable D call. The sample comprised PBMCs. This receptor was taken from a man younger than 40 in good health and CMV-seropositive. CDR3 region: CAWSYTMNYGYTF. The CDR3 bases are TGTGCCTGGAGTTATACAATGAACTATGGCTACACCTTC.